Below, one TCR beta chain is given with its context. Germline CDR1 SEHNR, CDR2 FQNEAQ (reference sequence). The length of the CDR3 is 16 residues. These data belong to a study of T cells expressing NK-cell markers. Reprocessing the 5' RACE reads, TCRdb reports a single entry for every CDR3 protein and omits DNA. Its table records roughly 170,000 distinct CDR3 sequences. Sequenced: blood T cells: a sorted CD56 or NKG2C T cell subset, CD4+ or CD8+ T cells, or bulk PBMC T cells (not recorded which). The TCR sequence derives from a woman between 18 and 70 years old in good health. V and J are TRBV7-9 and TRBJ2-5; TCRdb proposes TRBD2, but this gene call is untestable without DNA. CDR3 loop: CASSLASGMRQETQYF.